The clone carrying this T cell receptor beta chain showed up many times. Through Arm-PCR of CDR3 regions and iRepertoire HTBI primers, TCR beta libraries were built. In TCRdb, the multiplex PCR reads were re-called with MiXCR into one record per CDR3 protein. The table has approximately 480,000 distinct CDR3 sequences, 15% to 20% seen once. This specimen comes from a study of regulatory T cells in long-lasting Graves disease. Time point denoted: newly diagnosed GD, antithyroid drugs for less than 3 months. The TCR library was prepared using RNA isolated from PBMCs. Germline V gene sequence: CDR1 SEHNR, CDR2 FQNEAQ (reference sequence). The CDR3 consists of 17 residues. Deletions cut 5 bases from V and 4 bases from J, with 24 bases between. These data were likewise used in another study, on T cells in Graves' hyperthyroidism and ophthalmopathy. That work contributes: Graves' hyperthyroidism was deemed stable given no ophthalmopathy progression within 18 months.

The rearrangement links TRBV7-9 to TRBJ2-7; D call uncertain. The source of this sequence is a man aged 40-50 years with Graves disease. This specimen consisted of peripheral blood mononuclear cells (PBMCs), obtained at new diagnosis, from a patient treated with antithyroid drugs. The CDR3 bases are TGTGCCAGCAGCACACAACCCGACATTTACGTAATGTACGAGCAGTACTTC. It encodes CASSTQPDIYVMYEQYF.